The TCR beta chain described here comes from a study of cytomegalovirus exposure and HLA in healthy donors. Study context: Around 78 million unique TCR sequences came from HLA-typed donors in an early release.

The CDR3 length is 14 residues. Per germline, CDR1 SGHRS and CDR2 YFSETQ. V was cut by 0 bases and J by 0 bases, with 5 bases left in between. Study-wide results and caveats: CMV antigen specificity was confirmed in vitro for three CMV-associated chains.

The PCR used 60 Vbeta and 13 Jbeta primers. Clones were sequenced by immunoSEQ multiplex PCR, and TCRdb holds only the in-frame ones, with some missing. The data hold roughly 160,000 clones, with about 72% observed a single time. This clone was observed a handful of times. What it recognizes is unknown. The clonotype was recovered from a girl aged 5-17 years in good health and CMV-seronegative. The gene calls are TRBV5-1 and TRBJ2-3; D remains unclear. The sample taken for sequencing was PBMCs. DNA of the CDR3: TGCGCCAGCAGCTTGGGGCCTAGCACAGATACGCAGTATTTT. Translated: CASSLGPSTDTQYF.